The TCR beta chain described here comes from a study of cytomegalovirus exposure and HLA in healthy donors (dated by TCRdb to 2016 to 2017). A note on the overall study: An earlier analysis of about 560 of the donors reported 276 Gb of sequence data and 117 million unique TCR beta sequences obtained from around 170 million T cells. A later genetic analysis used genome-wide SNP genotypes for about three fifths of the roughly 700 donors, treating that subset as a discovery cohort. Using immunosequencing, the study profiled T cell repertoires from 666 subjects and related those repertoires to cytomegalovirus serostatus. The study aimed to test whether signatures of past pathogen exposure could be identified by cataloging public T cell receptors. Typing coverage differed by locus: A, B, C, DRB1 and DQB1 were typed in about 620-640 donors, DQA1 in approximately 520, DPA1 in roughly 590, and DPB1 in approximately 450. Rather than drawing on any new phenotypic data, the later analysis identified candidate immune exposures from TCR beta sequences and the way those sequences occurred across donors. About 280 gigabases of sequencing data and tens of millions of unique TCR sequences made up an early release that covered some 640 HLA-typed donors. All discovery cohort repertoires had been generated on a single sequencing platform. Of the approximately 370 genotyped donors, 65% to 90% were placed in the genetic ancestry cluster associated with self-reported Caucasian donors. Alongside the repertoire data, information on donor age, sex, ethnicity and CMV serostatus was compiled. On average, roughly 240,000 unique TCR beta nucleotide sequences were sequenced per donor among about 400 genotyped donors of the cohort, with 15% to 20% of those sequences being non-productive. Besides the first cohort of around 700 subjects, a separate validation cohort made up of roughly 130 different subjects was used. HLA typing included class I and class II loci at four-digit resolution. About 5 DR-DQ haplotypes were handled as single units for association and clustering, since linkage in the cohort was strong. An earlier analysis of 587 of the donors used high-throughput TCR beta sequencing to judge whether each TCR beta V gene segment behaved as functional or pseudogenic. High-throughput TCR immunosequencing, statistical association of individual TCRs with disease status, and machine learning were combined to predict cytomegalovirus infection status. To study patterns of TCR occurrence, a later analysis re-analyzed previously published TCR beta repertoires from 500 to 850 donors and added high-resolution HLA genotyping. The research as a whole found: Some IMGT-functional V segments, including TRBV6-2 and TRBV6-3, could not be distinguished by the 87-base-pair reads and were therefore excluded. According to a later analysis, parvovirus B19, influenza, CMV and Epstein-Barr virus appeared linked to several top co-occurrence clusters. CMV serostatus was the only immune exposure information available for the cohort. According to a later genetic analysis, donors in an Asian-associated ancestry cluster had fewer N-insertions in productive TCRs than the approximately 670-donor mean. In a later analysis, TCR association rates were found to vary across HLA loci, with the most associated TCRs seen for DRB1 alleles and the fewest for HLA-C alleles. The presence/absence analyses assumed that sequencing depth was roughly uniform across donors, and that assumption may not be true. According to the authors, the approach could potentially be generalized to other disease states and immunological phenotypes. A later analysis associated roughly 17,000 TCR beta sequences with specific HLA alleles at a false discovery rate of 0.05. Correlated functional status among segregating V segments might reflect linkage disequilibrium, but an unknown experimental factor could not be ruled out. This cohort had only TCR beta chains sequenced, and the lack of alpha or paired-chain data limited which features could be detected. A further reported finding was that TCR beta sequences accurately predicted the HLA-A and HLA-B alleles for most subjects in the first cohort. Because HLA typing was missing for some donors at each locus, association tests included only the typed subset. An earlier analysis of around 600 of the donors showed that most TCR beta V segments appeared in productive rearrangements either about 90% or about 30% of the time, which broadly matched IMGT annotations. In both the original and validation cohorts, the classifier was reported to diagnose cytomegalovirus status with high specificity and sensitivity. While some public TCRs were present in many individuals, most TCR sequences turned up only very rarely across donors. In a later genetic analysis, a missense DCLRE1C variant was associated with V-gene and J-gene trimming of TCR beta chains, and the association was replicated in an independent cohort. About 17 rarely observed V segments, including chromosome 9 orphons, were excluded from the earlier analysis of about 610 of the donors because counts were too low. A cluster of highly shared sequence variants was judged likely to represent a technical artifact of the sequencing pipeline. Assigning TCR associations to individual alleles was difficult when HLA alleles, especially DR and DQ, strongly co-occurred. In a later analysis, most CMV-associated TCR beta chains were found to appear HLA-restricted, with HLA associations seemingly driven largely by CMV exposure. A later analysis found that HLA-associated TCR beta chains were more clonally expanded and had lower generation probabilities than equally common non-associated chains. A total of 164 TCR beta chains were listed by the study as associated with cytomegalovirus. In vitro tests confirmed that a few of the cytomegalovirus-associated TCR beta chains recognize cytomegalovirus antigens.

The cohort comprised some 680 healthy bone marrow donors. At the time of sampling, all cohort members were nominally healthy, though unrecorded immune exposures were likely present. The donor was CMV seronegative and was included in the group of under 450 seronegative cohort members. A peripheral blood sample was collected from each donor, and TCR beta sequencing was performed on peripheral blood mononuclear cells. The Qiagen DNeasy Blood Extraction Kit was used to extract genomic DNA from the blood cell samples. Points on this clone: The antigen it binds to is not known. Per-nucleotide qualities are absent, and no much larger clonotype sits a single base away.

The method was the immunoSEQ multiplex PCR assay. A mixture of 60 forward primers for TCR Vbeta segments and 13 reverse primers for TCR Jbeta segments was used in the multiplex PCR. The CDR3 region of rearranged TCR beta genes was amplified from genomic DNA with a multiplex PCR assay. Amplified TCR beta libraries were sequenced as 87-base-pair reads on the Illumina HiSeq System. The paper's data handling went like this. In a later analysis, approximately 74 million unique TCR beta chains were counted across the 666 repertoires, and roughly 11 million of these chains were shared by at least two donors. A nearest-neighbor algorithm error-corrected the raw reads and collapsed the reads into unique sequences, merging closely related sequences to remove PCR and sequencing errors. V, D and J gene segments were assigned by aligning CDR3 sequences to IMGT reference sequences. For a sequence to be retained, a match of at least six nucleotides to both a V gene segment and a J gene segment was required. A rearrangement counted as productive if the CDR3 had no stop codons and remained in frame with V and J, and every other rearrangement counted as non-productive. Following IMGT convention, CDR3 was defined as the stretch from the second conserved V-encoded cysteine to the conserved J-encoded phenylalanine. The earlier analysis of about 640 of the donors excluded any sequence lacking an unambiguous match to a single V gene segment. An earlier analysis of roughly 590 of the donors called V segments functional above 56.7% productive rearrangements and segregating when the between-donor standard deviation exceeded 5%. To diagnose cytomegalovirus status from the catalog of TCR beta chain sequences, a statistical classification framework was built. In a later analysis, TCR nucleotide sequences were compared against IMGT/GENE-DB human TR gene sequences so that V and J genes could be assigned. The TCRdist pipeline was used in a later analysis to assign CDR3 sequences and most-parsimonious VDJ recombination scenarios. In a later analysis, each TCR beta chain was defined by its CDR3 amino acid sequence together with its V-gene family, and reads without a unique V-gene family were excluded. As a way to deal with suspected cross-contamination and a sequencing artifact, a later analysis dropped 450 to 600 nucleotide sequences that were highly shared and had low generation probability. In a later analysis, a clonal expansion index for each public chain was calculated from normalized within-repertoire ranks of inferred template counts. In a later analysis, generation probabilities were computed using a VDJ recombination model fitted to out-of-frame rearrangements, and the results were checked against IGoR. A later analysis scored TCR-TCR, TCR-HLA and TCR-CMV co-occurrence with hypergeometric tests, applying a repertoire-size bias correction to TCR pairs. A later analysis estimated false discovery rates by permuting HLA or CMV assignments 20 times. In a later analysis, co-occurring TCRs were grouped using DBSCAN, with TCRdist sequence similarity added in when clustering inside HLA-allele-positive subsets. For co-occurrence clustering, repertoires with fewer than 30,000 or more than 120,000 public chains were excluded, along with a handful of repertoires with anomalous nucleotide sharing. This immuneACCESS table, as held by TCRdb, lists in-frame sequences with V and J called but not all clones. Of the missing ones, under half trace to an unresolved V gene in checked studies; the others have no known cause. V, J and clone size are taken as reported in that table, and D and trimming were inferred from the DNA itself. The sample table holds 150,000 to 200,000 clones, of which roughly 80% were seen once. 1.7% of the sample comes from the top ten.

CDR1 is given as SGDLS and CDR2 as YYNGEE, both from the germline V gene. Including the terminal cysteine and phenylalanine, the CDR3 comprises 17 residues. The DNA shown is the 51-base CDR3, in frame from base 1. Ends trimmed: V by 0 bases, J by 4 bases; bases unmatched to a gene: 6. The chain is made from TRBV9 and TRBJ2-1, with 11 middle bases fitting TRBD1. This TCR came from a young woman in good health and CMV-seronegative. The sequenced sample was PBMCs. The CDR3 corresponds to CASSVEGGQGGYNEQFF. In nucleotide form, the sequence is TGTGCCAGCAGCGTAGAGGGGGGACAGGGGGGTTACAATGAGCAGTTCTTC. With the portions outside the CDR3 filled from the reference TRBV9 and TRBJ2-1 genes, the complete variable region becomes DSGVTQTPKHLITATGQRVTLRCSPRSGDLSVYWYQQSLDQGLQFLIQYYNGEERAKGNILERFSAQQFPDLHSELNLSSLELGDSALYFCASSVEGGQGGYNEQFFGPGTRLTVL.